The present T cell receptor beta chain was sequenced within a study of response to subunit inactivated influenza vaccine (dated by TCRdb to the late 2010s). Notes on the research overall: Deep quantitative T cell receptor repertoire profiling was used in the study to track responses to a trivalent subunit inactivated influenza vaccine.

Cut back by 1 base and 2 bases, the V and J ends lie 11 bases apart. Sequences DFQATT (CDR1) and SNEGSKA (CDR2) are obtained from the germline V gene (reference sequence). From the cysteine up to the phenylalanine, the CDR3 has a length of 14 residues. Only CDR3 DNA is held: 42 bases, read in frame from base 1. The library was made by RT-PCR. The reads were generated on an Illumina HiSeq 2500. The raw public data were reprocessed by TCRdb itself: fastp quality trimming at Q25, MiXCR clonotype calling, in-frame beta chains only. Each CDR3 protein gets just one entry, which takes the most common genes and DNA from the rows behind it. The sample table records 550,000 to 600,000 distinct CDR3 sequences; 10% to 15% of these occur just once. The biggest ten clones account for roughly 10% of the sample. Results the study describes overall, beyond this receptor: The authors suggested that each seasonal influenza vaccination may recruit only a limited number of new T cells.

The table lists this clonotype with many counts. There is no known antigen for this receptor. No base quality values were provided; no much bigger clone lies one nucleotide off. The sequence derives from a man in his fifties or sixties who received an inactivated influenza vaccine. Donor details come from another sample of the same person, matched by shared clones. Source: PBMCs from blood, taken on the day of vaccination. The sequence is built from TRBV20-1 and TRBJ2-5, with the identity of the D gene unclear. The nucleotides are TGCAGTGCTAGAGCGGACCTTCTTCAAGAGACCCAGTACTTC. Its product reads: CSARADLLQETQYF.